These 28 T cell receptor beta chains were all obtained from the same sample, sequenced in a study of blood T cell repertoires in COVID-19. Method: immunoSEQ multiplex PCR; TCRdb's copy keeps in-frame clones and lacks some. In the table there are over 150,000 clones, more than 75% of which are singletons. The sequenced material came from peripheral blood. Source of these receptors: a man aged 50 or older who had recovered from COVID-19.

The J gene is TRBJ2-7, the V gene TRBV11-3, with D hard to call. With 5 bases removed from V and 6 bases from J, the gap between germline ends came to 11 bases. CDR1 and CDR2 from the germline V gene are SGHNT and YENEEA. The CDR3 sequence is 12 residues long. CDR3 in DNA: TGTGCCAGCAGCGCACGCCACACCGAGCAGTACTTC. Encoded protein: CASSARHTEQYF.

The CDR3 DNA is TGTGCCACCAGGGAGGGGGGGGCAACTAATGAAAAACTGTTTTTT. Amino acid sequence: CATREGGATNEKLFF. V and J are TRBV10-3 and TRBJ1-4; weak D call: TRBD1 (6 bases). The CDR3 consists of 15 residues. The V gene lost 10 bases and the J gene lost 0 bases, with 15 bases spanning the gap. CDR1 is ENHRY and CDR2 is SYGVKD in the germline V gene.

The CDR3 DNA sequence: TGCGCCAGCAGCCAAGATTGGCTAGCGGGACCCACAGATACGCAGTATTTT. It is translated as CASSQDWLAGPTDTQYF. The chain recombines TRBV4-1 with TRBJ2-3; TRBD2 aligns across 9 bases. With 0 bases clipped from V and 2 bases from J, the junction kept 6 bases outside the gene matches. The CDR3 totals 17 residues. Looked up from germline, CDR1 is MGHRA and CDR2 is YSYEKL.

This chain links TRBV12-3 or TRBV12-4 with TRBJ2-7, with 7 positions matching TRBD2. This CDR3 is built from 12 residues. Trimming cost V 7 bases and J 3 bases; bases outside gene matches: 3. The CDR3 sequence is CASMRGFYEQYF. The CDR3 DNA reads TGTGCCAGCATGCGGGGGTTCTACGAGCAGTACTTC.

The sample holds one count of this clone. The CDR3 bases are TGCGCCAGCAGCTTGCCAGGCAGCTCAAGTAGCTACGAGCAGTACTTC. It codes for CASSLPGSSSSYEQYF. This chain joins TRBV5-1 and TRBJ2-7, with D unresolved. Looked up from germline, CDR1 is SGHRS and CDR2 is YFSETQ. The germline V and J ends were trimmed by 1 base and 3 bases, with 17 bases remaining between them. The CDR3 runs 16 residues.

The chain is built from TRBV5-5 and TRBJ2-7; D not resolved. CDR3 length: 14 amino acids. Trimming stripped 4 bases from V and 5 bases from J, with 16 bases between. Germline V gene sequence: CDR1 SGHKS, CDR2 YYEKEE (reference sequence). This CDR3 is CASSPLPAGHEQYF. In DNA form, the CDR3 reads TGTGCCAGCAGCCCGCTCCCCGCAGGCCACGAGCAGTACTTC.

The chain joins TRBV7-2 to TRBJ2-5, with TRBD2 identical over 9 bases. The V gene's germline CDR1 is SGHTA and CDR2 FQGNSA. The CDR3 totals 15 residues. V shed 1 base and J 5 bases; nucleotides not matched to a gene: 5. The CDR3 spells CASSLDSGRTETQYF. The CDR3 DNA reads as TGTGCCAGCAGCTTAGACAGCGGGAGGACGGAGACCCAGTACTTC.

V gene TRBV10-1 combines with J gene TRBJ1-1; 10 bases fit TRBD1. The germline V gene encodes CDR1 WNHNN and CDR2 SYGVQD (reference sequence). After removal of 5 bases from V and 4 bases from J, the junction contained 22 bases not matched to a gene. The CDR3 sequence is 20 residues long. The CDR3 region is CASSKNKGTGQGIIGTEAFF. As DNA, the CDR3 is TGCGCCAGCAGTAAAAACAAGGGGACGGGACAGGGGATAATAGGCACTGAAGCTTTCTTT.

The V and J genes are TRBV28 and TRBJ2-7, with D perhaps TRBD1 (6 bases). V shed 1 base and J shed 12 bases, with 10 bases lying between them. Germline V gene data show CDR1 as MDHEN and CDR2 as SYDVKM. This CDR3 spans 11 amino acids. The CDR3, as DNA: TGTGCCAGCAGTTTATTCGGGACACCGTACTTC. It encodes CASSLFGTPYF.

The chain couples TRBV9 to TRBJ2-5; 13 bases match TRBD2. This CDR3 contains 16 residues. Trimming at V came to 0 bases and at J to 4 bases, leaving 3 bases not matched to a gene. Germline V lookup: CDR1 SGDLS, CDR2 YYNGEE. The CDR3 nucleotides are TGTGCCAGCAGCGTAGGGGGACTAGCGGGAACAGAGACCCAGTACTTC. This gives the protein CASSVGGLAGTETQYF. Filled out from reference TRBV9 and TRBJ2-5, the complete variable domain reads DSGVTQTPKHLITATGQRVTLRCSPRSGDLSVYWYQQSLDQGLQFLIQYYNGEERAKGNILERFSAQQFPDLHSELNLSSLELGDSALYFCASSVGGLAGTETQYFGPGTRLLVL.

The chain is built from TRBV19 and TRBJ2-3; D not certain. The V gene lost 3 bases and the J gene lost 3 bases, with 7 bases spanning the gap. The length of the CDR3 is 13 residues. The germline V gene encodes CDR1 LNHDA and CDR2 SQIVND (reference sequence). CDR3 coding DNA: TGTGCCAGTAGTATCCCCATTACAGATACGCAGTATTTT. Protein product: CASSIPITDTQYF.

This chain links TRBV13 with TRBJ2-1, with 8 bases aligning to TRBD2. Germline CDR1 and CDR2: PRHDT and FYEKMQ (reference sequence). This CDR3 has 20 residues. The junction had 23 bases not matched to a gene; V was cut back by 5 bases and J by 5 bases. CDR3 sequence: CASSRYARGSAGVSNNEQFF. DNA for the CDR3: TGTGCCAGCAGCCGATACGCTCGGGGGTCAGCGGGAGTCTCGAACAATGAGCAGTTCTTC.

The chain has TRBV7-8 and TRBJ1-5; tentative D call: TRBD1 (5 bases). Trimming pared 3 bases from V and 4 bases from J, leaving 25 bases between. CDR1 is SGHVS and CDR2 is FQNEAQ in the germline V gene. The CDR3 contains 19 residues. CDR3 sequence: CASSFLRYPQETRNQPQHF. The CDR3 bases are TGTGCCAGCAGCTTCCTCCGCTACCCACAGGAAACTCGGAATCAGCCCCAGCATTTT. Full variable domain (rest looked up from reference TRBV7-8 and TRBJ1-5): GAGVSQSPRYKVAKRGQDVALRCDPISGHVSLFWYQQALGQGPEFLTYFQNEAQLDKSGLPSDRFFAERPEGSVSTLKIQRTQQEDSAVYLCASSFLRYPQETRNQPQHFGDGTRLSIL.

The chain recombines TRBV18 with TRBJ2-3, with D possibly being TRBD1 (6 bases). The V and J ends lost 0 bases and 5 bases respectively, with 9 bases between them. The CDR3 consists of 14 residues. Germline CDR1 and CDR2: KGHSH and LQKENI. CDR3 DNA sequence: TGTGCCAGCTCACCACCGCCACAGGGAGATACGCAGTATTTT. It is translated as CASSPPPQGDTQYF.

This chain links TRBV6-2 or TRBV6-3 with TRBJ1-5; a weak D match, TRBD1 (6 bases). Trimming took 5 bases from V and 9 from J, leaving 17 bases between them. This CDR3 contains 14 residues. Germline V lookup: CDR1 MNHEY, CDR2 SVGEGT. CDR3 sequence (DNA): TGTGCCAGCAGTCTAGGACAGCCCTCTGGGCCCCAGCATTTT. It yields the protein CASSLGQPSGPQHF.

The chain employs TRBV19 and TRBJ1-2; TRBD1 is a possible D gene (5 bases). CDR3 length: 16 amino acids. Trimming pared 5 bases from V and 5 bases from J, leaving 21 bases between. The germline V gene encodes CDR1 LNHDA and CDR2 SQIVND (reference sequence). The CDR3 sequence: CASSDRTTSGVYGYTF. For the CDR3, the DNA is TGTGCCAGTAGTGACAGAACTACCTCCGGAGTATATGGCTACACCTTC.

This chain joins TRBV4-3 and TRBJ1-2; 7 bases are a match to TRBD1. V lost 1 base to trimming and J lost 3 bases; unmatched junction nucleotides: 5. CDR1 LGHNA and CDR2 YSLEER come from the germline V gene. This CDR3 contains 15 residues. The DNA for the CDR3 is TGCGCCAGCAGCCAAGGGGCAGGGGGTGACTATGGCTACACCTTC. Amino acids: CASSQGAGGDYGYTF.

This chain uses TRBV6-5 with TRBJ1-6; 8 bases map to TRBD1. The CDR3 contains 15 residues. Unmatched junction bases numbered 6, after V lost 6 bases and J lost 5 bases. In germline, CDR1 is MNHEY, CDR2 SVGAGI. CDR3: CASRDRGFDNSPLHF. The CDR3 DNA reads TGTGCCAGCAGAGACAGGGGATTCGATAATTCACCCCTCCACTTT.

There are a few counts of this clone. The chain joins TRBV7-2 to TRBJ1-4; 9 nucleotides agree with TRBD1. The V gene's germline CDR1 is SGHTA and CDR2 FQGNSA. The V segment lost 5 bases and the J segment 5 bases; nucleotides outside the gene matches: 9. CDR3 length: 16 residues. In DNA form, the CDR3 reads TGTGCCAGCAGCGGTTTATCGGGGACAGGGAATGAAAAACTGTTTTTT. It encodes CASSGLSGTGNEKLFF.

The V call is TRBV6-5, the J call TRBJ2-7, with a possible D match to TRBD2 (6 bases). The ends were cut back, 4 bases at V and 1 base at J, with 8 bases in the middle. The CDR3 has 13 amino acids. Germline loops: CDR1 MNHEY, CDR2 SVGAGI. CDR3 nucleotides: TGTGCCAGCAGTTTGACTAGATCCTACGAGCAGTACTTC. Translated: CASSLTRSYEQYF.

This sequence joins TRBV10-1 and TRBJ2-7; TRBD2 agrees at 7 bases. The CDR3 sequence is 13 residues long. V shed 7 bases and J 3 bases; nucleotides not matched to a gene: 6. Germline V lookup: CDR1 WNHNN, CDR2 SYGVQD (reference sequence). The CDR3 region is CASTPGGDYEQYF. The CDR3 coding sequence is TGCGCCAGCACCCCTGGGGGGGACTACGAGCAGTACTTC.

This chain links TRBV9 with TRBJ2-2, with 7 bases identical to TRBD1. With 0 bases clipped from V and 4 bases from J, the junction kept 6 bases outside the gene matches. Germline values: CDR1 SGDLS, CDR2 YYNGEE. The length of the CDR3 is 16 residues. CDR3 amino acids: CASSVVRAGGTGELFF. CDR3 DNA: TGTGCCAGCAGCGTAGTGCGGGCAGGGGGCACCGGGGAGCTGTTTTTT.

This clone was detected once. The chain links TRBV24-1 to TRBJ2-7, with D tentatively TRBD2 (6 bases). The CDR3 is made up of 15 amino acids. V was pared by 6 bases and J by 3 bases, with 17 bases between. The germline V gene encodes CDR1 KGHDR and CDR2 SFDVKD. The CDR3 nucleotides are TGTGCCACCAGTCCTCCCTCCGCGGGACTCTACGAGCAGTACTTC. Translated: CATSPPSAGLYEQYF.

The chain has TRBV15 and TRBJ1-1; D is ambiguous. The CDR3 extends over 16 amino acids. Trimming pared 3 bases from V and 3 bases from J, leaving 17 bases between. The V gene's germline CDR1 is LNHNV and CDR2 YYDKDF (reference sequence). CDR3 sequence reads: CATSSSRVGRDTEAFF. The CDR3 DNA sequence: TGTGCCACCAGCAGCTCTAGAGTAGGGAGGGACACTGAAGCTTTCTTT.

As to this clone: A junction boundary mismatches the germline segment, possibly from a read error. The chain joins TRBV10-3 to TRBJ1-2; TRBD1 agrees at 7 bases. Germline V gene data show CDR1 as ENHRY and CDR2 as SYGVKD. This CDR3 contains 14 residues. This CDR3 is CAFRGGVQDYGYTF. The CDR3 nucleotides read TGTGCCTTCAGGGGGGGAGTTCAAGACTATGGCTACACCTTC.

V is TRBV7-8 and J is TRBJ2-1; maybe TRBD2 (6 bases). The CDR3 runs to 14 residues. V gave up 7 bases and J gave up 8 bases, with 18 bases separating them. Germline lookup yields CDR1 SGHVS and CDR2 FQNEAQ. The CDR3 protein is CASKSPGGVYEQFF. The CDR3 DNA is TGTGCCAGCAAGAGCCCCGGGGGAGTCTATGAGCAGTTCTTC.

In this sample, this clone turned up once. CDR3 bases: TGTGCCAGCAGCTTAGAGAGCACAGGGAGCCACGGTAATGAAAAACTGTTTTTT. This codes for CASSLESTGSHGNEKLFF. This chain uses TRBV7-6 with TRBJ1-4, with D perhaps matching TRBD1 (6 bases). Germline V lookup: CDR1 SGHVS, CDR2 FNYEAQ. This CDR3 is built from 18 residues. Trimming pared 1 base from V and 4 bases from J, leaving 19 bases between. Complete variable domain (other parts from reference TRBV7-6 and TRBJ1-4): GAGVSQSPRYKVTKRGQDVALRCDPISGHVSLYWYRQALGQGPEFLTYFNYEAQQDKSGLPNDRFSAERPEGSISTLTIQRTEQRDSAMYRCASSLESTGSHGNEKLFFGSGTQLSVL.

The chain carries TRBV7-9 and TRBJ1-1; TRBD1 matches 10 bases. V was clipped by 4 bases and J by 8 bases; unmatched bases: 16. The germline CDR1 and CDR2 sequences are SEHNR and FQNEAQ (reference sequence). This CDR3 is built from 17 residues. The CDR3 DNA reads TGTGCCAGCAGCTCAACGAAATCCGGGACAGGGGTCTTCGAAGCTTTCTTT. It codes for CASSSTKSGTGVFEAFF.